The clone carrying this TCR beta chain came up many times. Its antigen is undetermined. The V gene's germline CDR1 is SGHRS and CDR2 YFSETQ. V shed 1 base and J 6 bases; nucleotides not matched to a gene: 3. CDR3 length equals 13 residues. The sample originates from a study of T-cell reconstitution after alpha-beta-depleted transplantation in children. Study-level results: Certain patients had high TCRbeta diversity at day 60, and it came from recipient T cells and thymic progenitors that survived.

Construction of the TCRbeta library involved unique molecular identifiers. TCRdb redid the calling of the PCR reads with MiXCR, one entry per CDR3 protein. The repertoire holds about 200,000 distinct CDR3 sequences, roughly 7.1% seen once, with 5% to 6.5% in the top ten. Sample: PBMCs, taken before TCRalphabeta/CD19-depleted stem cell transplant. The sequence was obtained from a boy between 2 and 10 years old with acute lymphoblastic leukemia, due to receive a stem cell transplant. The chain has TRBV5-1 and TRBJ2-7, with TRBD1 identical over 8 bases. CDR3 in DNA: TGCGCCAGCAGCTTGTTTACAGGGGGCGAGCAGTACTTC. Its translation is CASSLFTGGEQYF.